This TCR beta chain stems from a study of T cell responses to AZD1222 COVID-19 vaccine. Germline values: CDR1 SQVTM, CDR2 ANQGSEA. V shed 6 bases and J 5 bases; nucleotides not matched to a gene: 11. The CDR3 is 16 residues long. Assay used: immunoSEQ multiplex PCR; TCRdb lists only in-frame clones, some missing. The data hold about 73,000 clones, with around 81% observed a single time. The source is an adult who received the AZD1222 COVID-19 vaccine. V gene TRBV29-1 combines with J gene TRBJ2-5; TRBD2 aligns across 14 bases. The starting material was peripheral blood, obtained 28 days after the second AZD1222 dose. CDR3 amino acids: CSVGLAGARSSETQYF. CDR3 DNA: TGCAGCGTGGGACTAGCGGGGGCCCGCTCGAGCGAGACCCAGTACTTC.